A single sample is the source of the 2 T cell receptor beta chains below, sequenced in a study of blood T cell repertoires in COVID-19. Clones were read by immunoSEQ multiplex PCR, and TCRdb kept only the in-frame ones, dropping some. The sample consists of 120,000 or so clones, approximately 74% of them appearing once. Sequenced: peripheral blood. All receptors derive from a man aged 55 to 70 with acute or convalescent COVID-19.

J is TRBJ2-3 and V is TRBV11-2, with a possible D match to TRBD2 (7 bases). This CDR3 has 16 residues. The germline V gene has CDR1 SGHAT and CDR2 FQNNGV. The V end was cut by 5 bases, the J end by 4 bases, with 19 bases between. The CDR3 region has the DNA TGTGCCAGCAGCCGCCGCGAAGGGGGGGCCGCAGATACGCAGTATTTT. Translating gives CASSRREGGAADTQYF.

The rearrangement links TRBV11-2 to TRBJ1-4; no definite D call. Trimming took 8 bases from V and 0 from J, leaving 13 bases between them. The germline CDR1 and CDR2 sequences are SGHAT and FQNNGV. The CDR3 has 15 amino acids. The CDR3 loop is CASGAVFATNEKLFF. In DNA form, the CDR3 reads TGTGCCAGCGGAGCCGTTTTTGCAACTAATGAAAAACTGTTTTTT.